This record looks at one TCR beta chain sequence and its context. The antigen is unknown. It was with 60 Vbeta and 13 Jbeta primers that the PCR ran. Produced via immunoSEQ multiplex PCR; TCRdb's table is partial and in-frame only. Found here are around 210,000 clones, more than 65% of them singletons; the top ten hold about 1.7%. The record originates from a study of cytomegalovirus exposure and HLA in healthy donors. Study context: Unique TCR beta sequences numbering some 120 million came from roughly 180 million T cells in an earlier analysis.

The CDR3 length is 14 residues. Trimming removed 3 bases at V and 0 bases at J, with 6 bases between. The germline V gene encodes CDR1 WNHNN and CDR2 SYGVQD (reference sequence). Study-wide results and caveats: In an earlier analysis, about 87% or about 30%: the productive usage of most TCR beta V segments. It was only CMV serostatus that was available as immune exposure information.

The origin of this receptor is a middle-aged man in good health and CMV-seronegative. The sequencing sample was made of PBMCs. This chain uses TRBV10-1 with TRBJ1-3; no definite D call. The CDR3 is CASSDSSSGNTIYF. The CDR3 nucleotides are TGCGCCAGCAGTGACTCTAGCTCTGGAAACACCATATATTTT.